This TCR beta chain was obtained from a study of blood T cells in healthy people across ages (dated by TCRdb to between 2014 and 2017). Regarding the complete study: In model experiments, template switching captured about one uniquely barcoded TCR beta cDNA molecule for every two T cells. Age-related changes in TCR beta repertoire diversity were measured in the study by deep sequencing normalized with unique cDNA molecular identifiers. Donors of different ages were randomly distributed across sequencing lanes to avoid experimental bias. Using the same blood draw, the study looked at two additional independent replicas of 1 million unique cDNA reads for two donors, one aged 18 to 29 and the other aged 80 or older. The donors were split into four age groups: young (average around 15 years), middle-aged (roughly 39), aged (over 55) and long-lived (approximately 80). Beyond this particular receptor, the publication reports: The long-lived group showed more naive CD4+ T cells, fewer expanded clones and increased TCR diversity than the aged group, suggesting age selection. Observed TCR beta diversity per million T cells fell roughly linearly with age, and a significant reduction was already apparent by age around 40. Because donor CMV infection status was unknown, age-related changes in expanded clonotypes were potentially confounded. Estimates of total diversity based on one million sequenced T cells were considered lower bounds and underestimates. The percentage of naive T cells measured by flow cytometry correlated strongly with observed TCR beta diversity. Bulk unsorted PBMC profiling prevented conclusive comparison of naive and antigen-experienced compartments.

Library generation was performed with 5' RACE. Instrument on record: Illumina HiSeq 2500. A second PCR of about 7 to 12 cycles was run with a J-beta primer mix and a sample-barcoded 5' primer. A unique molecular identifier was introduced onto each TCR beta cDNA molecule by a template-switch 5' adaptor carrying 12 random nucleotides. At least 2.5 million CDR3-containing paired-end reads were obtained from each sample. First-strand cDNA was synthesized from all RNA with the Mint cDNA synthesis kit, primed by a TRBC-specific oligonucleotide. All cDNA was treated with uracil-DNA glycosylase and then went through a first 18-cycle PCR with the universal primers M1SS and BC2_uni_R. On the authors' methods: Normalization of each sample was performed by random selection of 1 million high-quality reads, each carrying a distinct molecular identifier. Instead of being binned into consensus sequences, reads with shared molecular identifiers were discarded. MiTCR, with a Q25 quality threshold and the strictest error-elimination algorithm, was used for CDR3 identification, clonotype clustering and error correction. A nonparametric unseen species model with Euler transformation was used to estimate a lower bound on total TCR beta diversity. TCRdb reprocessed the public reads (quality trimming at Q25 with fastp, clone calling with MiXCR) and kept in-frame beta chains. Each CDR3 protein appears once, grouped with its most common genes and DNA. The V and J calls were determined by TCRdb, not by the authors. Present in this sample are more than 650,000 distinct CDR3 sequences, less than 70% of which were seen just once. In total, the top ten clones hold roughly 40% of the sample.

The approximately 40 donors, aged roughly 6 to 90 years, were systemically healthy Caucasian individuals from Russia. Each donor gave around 9.9 milliliters of peripheral blood, collected into EDTA-treated Vacutainer tubes. Ficoll-Paque density-gradient centrifugation was used to isolate PBMCs, with at least 7 million per sample. Total RNA, at least 5 micrograms per sample, was extracted from PBMCs with Trizol reagent. For every donor, flow cytometry on a PBMC aliquot measured the percentage of naive CD45RAhigh/CD27high T cells. Regarding this clonotype: Its antigen remains unidentified. No per-base quality is available; no much larger clone lies one base away.

The receptor was isolated from a man older than 75 in good health. Sequenced material: blood.

The CDR3 region reads CASSTQPNTGKLFF. The bases read TGTGCCAGCAGCACCCAACCTAATACGGGAAAACTGTTTTTT. The V gene is TRBV7-2 and the J gene is TRBJ1-4; no D gene call is confident. The CDR3 starts with the cysteine, ends with the phenylalanine, and has 14 residues. The only DNA kept is the CDR3, 42 bases in frame from the first base. The germline V gene specifies SGHTA as CDR1 and FQGNSA as CDR2. Cut back by 5 bases and 10 bases, the V and J ends lie 17 bases apart.